The 2 T cell receptor beta chains given below trace back to one sample, sequenced in a study of cytomegalovirus exposure and HLA in healthy donors. The PCR contained 60 Vbeta and 13 Jbeta primers. Using immunoSEQ multiplex PCR, the repertoire was profiled, and TCRdb retains in-frame clones only, with some absent. The repertoire has about 200,000 clones, about an eighth of them found once; the top ten carry roughly 7.7%. Specimen: PBMCs. The receptors stem from a man aged 50 to 59 in good health and CMV-seropositive.

This sequence joins TRBV6-5 and TRBJ2-7; D is unresolved. Between the trimmed V and J ends, which lost 6 bases and 0 bases, there was a span of 12 bases. CDR3 size: 14 residues. CDR1 is MNHEY, CDR2 SVGAGI, per germline. The CDR3 sequence is CASRSTGSSYEQYF. The CDR3 coding sequence is TGTGCCAGCAGATCCACCGGTAGCTCCTACGAGCAGTACTTC.

CDR3 residues: CASSPSTYEQYF. The CDR3 DNA follows: TGTGCCAGCAGCCCGAGTACCTACGAGCAGTACTTC. This chain connects TRBV7-9 to TRBJ2-7, with no clear D. Trimming cost V 5 bases and J 2 bases, with 7 bases left between them. Germline V gene data show CDR1 as SEHNR and CDR2 as FQNEAQ (reference sequence). The CDR3 has 12 residues. Supplemented by reference TRBV7-9 and TRBJ2-7, the full variable domain reads DTGVSQNPRHKITKRGQNVTFRCDPISEHNRLYWYRQTLGQGPEFLTYFQNEAQLEKSRLLSDRFSAERPKGSFSTLEIQRTEQGDSAMYLCASSPSTYEQYFGPGTRLTVT.